This TCR beta chain was identified in a study of OX40 agonist ivuxolimab in advanced cancers. The overall study: The patients received agonistic anti-OX40 (CD134) antibody ivuxolimab. Mean age around 64 years, range 23 to 79; about 81% male. Enrollees could have had prior anti-PD-1, anti-PD-L1 or anti-CTLA-4 therapy, which about 42% had received. General study points: CD4+ T cells averaged fewer expanded clones than CD8+ T cells.

Profiling relied on immunoSEQ multiplex PCR, and the TCRdb table lists in-frame clones only, not all of them. Of tens of thousands of clones listed, 80% to 90% are singletons. With regard to this clone: Its target is unknown.

Germline V gene sequence: CDR1 SGHRS, CDR2 YFSETQ. Losses at the gene ends were 4 bases for V and 5 bases for J; bases not matched to a gene: 9. This CDR3 comprises 17 residues. The receptor was isolated from an adult with an advanced solid tumor such as melanoma, head and neck, liver or kidney cancer. V gene TRBV5-1 combines with J gene TRBJ1-4, with 12 bases lining up with TRBD1. Specimen: CD4+ or CD8+ T cells sorted from blood, collected in a trial of the OX40 agonist ivuxolimab. The CDR3 nucleotides are TGCGCCAGCAGCCTAACCGGGACAGGGGGCGCGAATGAAAAACTGTTTTTT. It translates to CASSLTGTGGANEKLFF.